The rows below give T cell receptor beta chains drawn from one sample of a study of T cell changes during pregnancy in multiple sclerosis. Clones were sequenced by immunoSEQ multiplex PCR, and TCRdb holds only the in-frame ones, with some missing. Of tens of thousands of clones detected, about 91% appear once; the ten largest clones hold under 0.95%. The sequenced sample was peripheral blood, obtained in the first trimester of pregnancy. The origin of the receptors is a female donor with multiple sclerosis, enrolled in a pregnancy study. Each CDR3 is given with its conserved first and last residue. The D gene is left open where the match is weak. Size values are once, few and many counts, or a class for expanded clones, and some rows have none.

>NA|NA|TRBJ2-7|TRBV5-4
TGTGCCAGCAGCTTTGACAGGCGCGAGCAGTACTTC
CASSFDRREQYF
>NA|NA|TRBJ1-4|TRBV5-8
TGTGCCAGCAGCCCGGGGGGTAGGGATGAAAAACTGTTTTTT
CASSPGGRDEKLFF
>TRBD1|NA|TRBJ1-2|TRBV7-2
TGTGCCAGCAGCTTAGCGGGACAGGGTAACTATGGCTACACCTTC
CASSLAGQGNYGYTF
>TRBD2|NA|TRBJ2-5|TRBV27
TGTGCCAGCAGTACGATAGCGGGGGGAGAGACCCAGTACTTC
CASSTIAGGETQYF
>NA|NA|TRBJ1-1|TRBV10-3
TGTGCCATCAGTGCGGGAGTGACGGGCACTGAAGCTTTCTTT
CAISAGVTGTEAFF
>NA|NA|TRBJ2-1|TRBV5-1
TGCGCCAGCAGCCCGGGGACTGACTCCTACAATGAGCAGTTCTTC
CASSPGTDSYNEQFF
>NA|NA|TRBJ1-1|TRBV30
TGTGCCTGGAGTCCTAGGGGGTTACGTCTGATGAACACTGAAGCTTTCTTT
CAWSPRGLRLMNTEAFF
>TRBD1|NA|TRBJ1-2|TRBV7-6
TGTGCCAGCAGCTCCGGCGGGACAGTCCATGGCTACACCTTC
CASSSGGTVHGYTF
>TRBD2|NA|TRBJ2-7|TRBV6-4
TGTGCCAGCAGCTCACTAGCGGGGAGCTCCTACGAGCAGTACTTC
CASSSLAGSSYEQYF
>NA|once|TRBJ2-1|TRBV11-3
TGTGCCAGCAGCTTAAGTGCGGGCCGCGAGCAGTTCTTC
CASSLSAGREQFF
>TRBD2|NA|TRBJ2-3|TRBV4-3
TGCGCCAGCAGCCAAGAACCAGCGGGGCTTCGCACAGATACGCAGTATTTT
CASSQEPAGLRTDTQYF
>NA|NA|TRBJ2-3|TRBV6-5
TGTGCCAGCAGTTACGGTACCTCATACTCAGATACGCAGTATTTT
CASSYGTSYSDTQYF
>NA|NA|TRBJ2-7|TRBV4-3
TGCGCCAGCAGCCGCCTATTGGCGGGCGAGCAGTACTTC
CASSRLLAGEQYF
>NA|once|TRBJ2-3|TRBV29-1
TGCAGCGTTGAAGACCTAGGCTTGGGGGGAGATACGCAGTATTTT
CSVEDLGLGGDTQYF
>TRBD1|NA|TRBJ2-1|TRBV18
TGTGCCAGCTCACTTCAGGACAGGGGCTTTAATGAGCAGTTCTTC
CASSLQDRGFNEQFF
>NA|NA|TRBJ1-2|TRBV21-1
TGTGCCAGCAGCGAGGCAGGGGGTGGGAACGATGGCTACACCTTC
CASSEAGGGNDGYTF
>NA|NA|TRBJ1-1|TRBV19
TGTGCCAGTAGACCTCAGGGTGGCACTGAAGCTTTCTTT
CASRPQGGTEAFF
>NA|once|TRBJ2-4|TRBV30
TGTGCCTGGAGTGTCGACAGAGGCTACAAAAACATTCAGTACTTC
CAWSVDRGYKNIQYF
>NA|NA|TRBJ1-1|TRBV28
TGTGCCAGCAGTTATATTGTTAACACTGAAGCTTTCTTT
CASSYIVNTEAFF
>NA|NA|TRBJ2-3|TRBV6-4
TGTGCCAGCAGTGACTCGCCGGGAACAGATACGCAGTATTTT
CASSDSPGTDTQYF